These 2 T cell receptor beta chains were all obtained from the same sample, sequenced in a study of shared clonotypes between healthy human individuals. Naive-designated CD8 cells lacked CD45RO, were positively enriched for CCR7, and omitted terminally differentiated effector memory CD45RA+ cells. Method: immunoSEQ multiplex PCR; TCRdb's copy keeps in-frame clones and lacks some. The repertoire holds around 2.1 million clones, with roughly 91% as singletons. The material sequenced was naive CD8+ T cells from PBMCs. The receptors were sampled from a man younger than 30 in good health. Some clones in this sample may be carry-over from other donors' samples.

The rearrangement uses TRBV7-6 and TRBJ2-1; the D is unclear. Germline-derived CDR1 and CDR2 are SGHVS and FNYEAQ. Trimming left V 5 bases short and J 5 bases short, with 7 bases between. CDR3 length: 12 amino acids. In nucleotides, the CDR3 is TGTGCCAGCAGCGGTAGGAACAATGAGCAGTTCTTC. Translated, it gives CASSGRNNEQFF.

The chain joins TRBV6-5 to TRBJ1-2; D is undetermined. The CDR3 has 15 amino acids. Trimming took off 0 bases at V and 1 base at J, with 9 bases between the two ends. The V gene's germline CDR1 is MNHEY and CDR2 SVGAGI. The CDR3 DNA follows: TGTGCCAGCAGTTACTCCGTGGGGATTAACTATGGCTACACCTTC. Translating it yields CASSYSVGINYGYTF.